The clone carrying this T cell receptor (beta chain) was found a few times. The CDR3 contains 15 residues. Between the trimmed V and J ends, which lost 6 bases and 4 bases, there was a span of 13 bases. Germline V gene sequence: CDR1 SNHLY, CDR2 FYNNEI. Clones were sequenced by immunoSEQ multiplex PCR, and TCRdb holds only the in-frame ones, with some missing. Here the sample spans approximately 140,000 clones, roughly 84% being singletons. These data come from a study of blood T cell repertoires in COVID-19. Sequencing was done on a sample of peripheral blood. This clonotype was obtained from a woman older than 75 with acute or convalescent COVID-19. The genes are TRBV2 and TRBJ2-6; perhaps TRBD1 as D (6 bases). The DNA of the CDR3 is TGTGCCAGCAGCGCTACAGGGAACGGGGCCAACGTCCTGACTTTC. Residues: CASSATGNGANVLTF. The complete variable domain, with remaining parts taken from reference TRBV2 and TRBJ2-6, reads EPEVTQTPSHQVTQMGQEVILRCVPISNHLYFYWYRQILGQKVEFLVSFYNNEISEKSEIFDDQFSVERPDGSNFTLKIRSTKLEDSAMYFCASSATGNGANVLTFGAGSRLTVL.